Reported below is one TCR beta chain. The CDR3 spans 20 residues. Between the trimmed V and J ends, which lost 0 bases and 2 bases, there was a span of 26 bases. Germline loops: CDR1 SGDLS, CDR2 YYNGEE. Sequenced by immunoSEQ multiplex PCR; TCRdb stores in-frame clones only, minus some. The sample includes 64,000 or so clones, 85% to 90% of them seen just once. This entry is derived from a study of T cells in localized non-small cell lung cancer. The chain recombines TRBV9 with TRBJ1-1; D uncertain. This sequence was found in a woman aged 35-75 years with stage I lung adenocarcinoma. The sequenced sample was peripheral blood, obtained before any cancer treatment. Written as DNA, the CDR3 is TGTGCCAGCAGCGTAGTATCTTCGGAGGGAACCCCTGATAGCAACACTGAAGCTTTCTTT. Its translation: CASSVVSSEGTPDSNTEAFF.